The source of this T cell receptor (beta chain) is a study of a mutant IDH1 vaccine in newly diagnosed glioma. Background on the study: Treated patients were around 60% male, around 40% female, mean age around 40 years. Previous treatment comprised radiotherapy, temozolomide, or both, mostly both. Study observations and caveats: Pseudoprogression seemed unlinked to shifts in top peripheral T cell clonotypes.

This CDR3 contains 14 residues. Germline V lookup: CDR1 SNHLY, CDR2 FYNNEI. V was pared by 6 bases and J by 7 bases, with 8 bases of the junction left unmatched. A word on this clone: The antigen remains unidentified.

The table came from immunoSEQ multiplex PCR; TCRdb's copy has only in-frame clones and leaves some out. This table holds approximately 54,000 clones, 70% to 90% found once. Time point here: baseline, week 1 (first vaccination visit). Treatment here: pre-vaccination baseline after standard-of-care therapy. The sequence came from a man younger than 35 with glioma. This chain uses TRBV2 with TRBJ1-1, with TRBD1 matching over 10 bases. The material sequenced was PBMCs, taken from a glioma patient treated with radiotherapy, temozolomide or both. CDR3 sequence: CASRGQGYSIEAFF. DNA for the CDR3: TGTGCCAGCAGGGGACAGGGGTACTCAATTGAAGCTTTCTTT.